This entry lists 24 T cell receptor beta chains sequenced from one sample in a study of regulatory T cells in long-lasting Graves disease. TCR beta libraries were built with iRepertoire HTBI primers and Arm-PCR of CDR3 regions. In TCRdb, the multiplex PCR reads were re-called with MiXCR into one record per CDR3 protein. The sample has about 350,000 distinct CDR3 sequences; over 15% are singletons. Time point denoted: newly diagnosed GD, antithyroid drugs for less than 3 months. Making the TCR library involved RNA that had been extracted from PBMCs. These same data were also listed under a study on T cells in Graves' hyperthyroidism and ophthalmopathy.

Sample: peripheral blood mononuclear cells (PBMCs), taken at new diagnosis, from a patient treated with antithyroid drugs. Receptors were obtained from a man in his forties with Graves disease.

The V call is TRBV6-2 or TRBV6-3, the J call TRBJ2-4; 8 bases are shared with TRBD1. TRBJ2-1 explains the end of the DNA better; the J call may be wrong. This CDR3 contains 14 residues. CDR1 and CDR2 from the germline V gene are MNHEY and SVGEGT. The CDR3 DNA follows: TGTGCCAGCAGTACTGGGACAGGCTCTTTAAAGCAGTTCTTC. This translates into CASSTGTGSLKQFF.

This clonotype occurred a few times. The chain recombines TRBV4-1 with TRBJ2-7; 8 bases match TRBD1. The V gene's germline CDR1 is MGHRA and CDR2 YSYEKL. This CDR3 has 15 amino acids. The J segment lost 6 bases and the V segment lost 0 bases, leaving 7 bases of the junction unmatched. CDR3 in amino acids: CASSQEVRGPVEQYF. The CDR3 coding sequence is TGCGCCAGCAGCCAAGAGGTCAGGGGGCCTGTCGAGCAGTACTTC.

Of note for this clonotype: This may be a read error, as it is one base from a much larger clone. This chain connects TRBV11-2 to TRBJ2-1; 7 nucleotides align to TRBD1. There are 15 residues in the CDR3. Trimming removed 4 bases from V and 10 bases from J; junction bases left unmatched: 13. Per the germline V gene, CDR1 is SGHAT and CDR2 is FQNNGV. The CDR3 loop is CASSSRLGQAYEQFF. The CDR3 coding sequence is TGTGCCAGCAGCTCCAGACTTGGACAGGCCTACGAGCAGTTCTTC.

This chain links TRBV4-2 with TRBJ2-5; unclear D gene. This CDR3 region has 16 residues. The germline V gene encodes CDR1 LGHNA and CDR2 YNFKEQ. Trimming removed 1 base at V and 5 bases at J, with 17 bases between. CDR3: CASSQGVNGRSETQYF. The CDR3, as DNA: TGTGCCAGCAGCCAAGGGGTAAATGGAAGATCCGAGACCCAGTACTTC.

At least ten counts were recorded for this clonotype. The chain couples TRBV5-1 to TRBJ1-2; the D gene is possibly TRBD1 (5 bases). This CDR3 region has 13 residues. Per germline, CDR1 SGHRS and CDR2 YFSETQ. Deletions cut 4 bases from V and 3 bases from J, with 10 bases between. The CDR3 loop is CASSQDIDYGYTF. The CDR3 DNA reads as TGCGCCAGCAGCCAGGACATCGACTATGGCTACACCTTC. The full variable domain, with the rest looked up from reference TRBV5-1 and TRBJ1-2, is KAGVTQTPRYLIKTRGQQVTLSCSPISGHRSVSWYQQTPGQGLQFLFEYFSETQRNKGNFPGRFSGRQFSNSRSEMNVSTLELGDSALYLCASSQDIDYGYTFGSGTRLTVV.

The chain combines TRBV6-1 with TRBJ1-2; D perhaps matches TRBD1 (6 bases). With 8 bases removed from V and 6 bases from J, the gap between germline ends came to 25 bases. This CDR3 has 16 residues. Germline V gene lookup returns CDR1 MNHNS and CDR2 SASEGT. This CDR3 reads CASSTIGVAGANGYTF. CDR3 coding DNA: TGTGCCAGCTCGACAATAGGGGTAGCGGGGGCTAATGGCTACACCTTC.

This clonotype came up many times. The J gene is TRBJ1-1, the V gene TRBV30; D is uncertain. V lost 3 bases and J lost 0, with 20 bases in between. Germline V gene data show CDR1 as GTSNPN and CDR2 as SVGIG (reference sequence). The CDR3 length is 17 residues. In DNA, the CDR3 is TGTGCCTGGAGCTTCCCCCAACGGAGATTCATGAACACTGAAGCTTTCTTT. Its translation is CAWSFPQRRFMNTEAFF.

The gene calls are TRBV7-9 and TRBJ1-2, with TRBD1 as a possible D gene (5 bases). Trimming took off 1 base at V and 1 base at J, with 16 bases between the two ends. CDR3 length: 17 residues. Per germline, CDR1 SEHNR and CDR2 FQNEAQ (reference sequence). CDR3 bases: TGTGCCAGCAGCTTAGGGGCAGGGAACCCTATTAACTATGGCTACACCTTC. Its protein is CASSLGAGNPINYGYTF.

This clonotype showed up just a few times. The chain uses TRBV19 and TRBJ2-1; D gene ambiguous. Germline V gene sequence: CDR1 LNHDA, CDR2 SQIVND (reference sequence). The CDR3 contains 12 residues. V was pared by 7 bases and J by 4 bases, with 8 bases between. CDR3 amino acids: CASKGTYNEQFF. The CDR3 DNA reads as TGTGCCAGTAAAGGAACTTACAATGAGCAGTTCTTC. Full variable domain (outside the CDR3, taken from reference TRBV19 and TRBJ2-1): DGGITQSPKYLFRKEGQNVTLSCEQNLNHDAMYWYRQDPGQGLRLIYYSQIVNDFQKGDIAEGYSVSREKKESFPLTVTSAQKNPTAFYLCASKGTYNEQFFGPGTRLTVL.

On this clonotype itself: Just one base apart from a much larger clone, this may be a read error. This sequence joins TRBV24-1 and TRBJ2-6, with D perhaps given as TRBD1 or TRBD2 (5 bases each). The germline gives CDR1 KGHDR, CDR2 SFDVKD. Deletions cut 4 bases from V and 3 bases from J, with 21 bases between. The CDR3 totals 19 residues. The CDR3 loop is CATSEYPGRRYGGANVLTF. Here the CDR3 DNA reads TGTGCCACCAGTGAGTATCCGGGACGGAGGTATGGTGGGGCCAACGTCCTGACTTTC.

The chain carries TRBV28 and TRBJ2-1; 12 positions agree with TRBD2. CDR1 and CDR2 from the germline V gene are MDHEN and SYDVKM. This CDR3 contains 16 residues. J gave up 8 bases and V 7 bases, and 12 bases lay outside the gene matches. This CDR3 reads CASTDRTSGNQDEQFF. The CDR3 nucleotides are TGTGCCAGCACCGACCGGACTAGCGGGAATCAGGATGAGCAGTTCTTC.

The chain has TRBV20-1 and TRBJ2-3; D tentatively fits TRBD1 or TRBD2 (5 bases each). The CDR3 spans 14 residues. Germline V gene lookup returns CDR1 DFQATT and CDR2 SNEGSKA (reference sequence). V was trimmed by 3 bases and J by 1 base, leaving 11 bases between them. Written as DNA, the CDR3 is TGCAGTGCTAGTCGGCAGGGAGGCACAGATACGCAGTATTTT. Its protein product is CSASRQGGTDTQYF.

In this sample, this clonotype turned up many times. This chain connects TRBV28 to TRBJ1-3; tentative D call: TRBD1 (5 bases). CDR1 MDHEN and CDR2 SYDVKM come from the germline V gene. Trimming took off 2 bases at V and 2 bases at J, with 10 bases between the two ends. CDR3 size: 15 residues. In nucleotides, the CDR3 is TGTGCCAGCAGTTTACCAGGGAGGGCTGGAAACACCATATATTTT. Translating gives CASSLPGRAGNTIYF.

In this sample, this clonotype turned up many times. The rearrangement joins TRBV3-1 to TRBJ2-3; D is unresolved. The ends were cut back, 1 base at V and 5 bases at J, with 13 bases in the middle. Per the germline V gene, CDR1 is LGHDT and CDR2 is YNNKEL (reference sequence). The CDR3 covers 15 residues. CDR3 amino acids: CASSQGLFTRDTQYF. The DNA for the CDR3 is TGTGCCAGCAGCCAAGGGCTTTTTACACGAGATACGCAGTATTTT.

The chain has TRBV7-2 and TRBJ2-7; 10 bases are a match to TRBD1. This CDR3 region has 15 residues. CDR1 is SGHTA and CDR2 is FQGNSA in the germline V gene. V shed 4 bases and J 4 bases; nucleotides not matched to a gene: 7. The CDR3 is CASSWGGTGEYEQYF. The CDR3 DNA sequence: TGTGCCAGCAGCTGGGGTGGGACAGGGGAATACGAGCAGTACTTC.

The J gene is TRBJ2-7, the V gene TRBV7-9; D is possibly TRBD2 (5 bases). V lost 5 bases, J lost 2 bases, and 16 bases lay in between. This CDR3 contains 15 residues. Germline V CDR1 and CDR2: SEHNR, FQNEAQ (reference sequence). CDR3 protein: CASSPRRGWAYEQYF. The CDR3 bases are TGTGCCAGCAGCCCCAGACGGGGATGGGCCTACGAGCAGTACTTC.

This clonotype was seen ten or more times. The rearrangement joins TRBV7-2 to TRBJ2-5; possible D gene TRBD1, 5 bases. CDR3 length equals 14 residues. Trimming took 5 bases from V and 0 from J, leaving 10 bases between them. CDR1 and CDR2 (germline): SGHTA, FQGNSA. This CDR3 reads CASSQQVYQETQYF. The CDR3 DNA reads as TGTGCCAGCAGCCAACAGGTTTACCAAGAGACCCAGTACTTC.

This clonotype occurred many times. This chain links TRBV27 with TRBJ2-1, with 8 bases fitting TRBD2. The length of the CDR3 is 15 residues. The germline CDR1 and CDR2 sequences are MNHEY and SMNVEV (reference sequence). The ends lost 6 bases at V and 7 bases at J; junction bases unmatched: 11. CDR3 coding DNA: TGTGCCAGCAGCCCCTTTGGGGCTAGCGGGAATGAGCAGTTCTTC. This codes for CASSPFGASGNEQFF.

Concerning this clonotype itself: The junction departs from germline at one end; a sequencing error may be responsible. The CDR3 coding sequence is TGTGCCAGCTCACCACCGGGCCAGGTCCTTTACAATGGGCAGTTCTTC. It codes for CASSPPGQVLYNGQFF. The rearrangement joins TRBV18 to TRBJ2-1; unclear D gene. Germline CDR1 is KGHSH and CDR2 is LQKENI. This CDR3 is built from 16 residues.

This clonotype was detected ten times or more. This chain uses TRBV28 with TRBJ1-5; D is perhaps TRBD1 (6 bases). Germline assignment: CDR1 MDHEN and CDR2 SYDVKM. Trimming took off 6 bases at V and 2 bases at J, with 11 bases between the two ends. This CDR3 region has 14 residues. In DNA form, the CDR3 reads TGTGCCAGCAGACCCAGACAGGGCAATCAGCCCCAGCATTTT. It codes for CASRPRQGNQPQHF.

This clonotype was counted many times. The chain links TRBV7-9 to TRBJ2-7; D is ambiguous. The CDR3 has 11 residues. Germline-derived CDR1 and CDR2 are SEHNR and FQNEAQ (reference sequence). V lost 2 bases to trimming and J lost 6 bases, with 5 bases between them. The CDR3 here is CASSLTLEQYF. The CDR3 nucleotides are TGTGCCAGCAGCTTAACCCTCGAGCAGTACTTC.

This chain uses TRBV4-2 with TRBJ2-4; the match to TRBD2 covers 7 bases. The junction had 16 bases not matched to a gene; V was cut back by 1 base and J by 7 bases. CDR1 and CDR2 from the germline V gene are LGHNA and YNFKEQ. This CDR3 spans 18 amino acids. CDR3 DNA sequence: TGTGCCAGCAGCCAAGGGGCCAGCGGGGTGGTTCCGACGAACATTCAGTACTTC. The encoded protein is CASSQGASGVVPTNIQYF.

The sample holds a few counts of this clonotype. This sequence joins TRBV7-2 and TRBJ1-6, with 7 nucleotides matching TRBD1. The CDR3 covers 14 residues. Germline trimming cut 5 bases from V and 8 bases from J; bases unmatched to any gene: 6. Per germline, CDR1 SGHTA and CDR2 FQGNSA. The CDR3 region is CASSIQGRYSPLHF. The CDR3 DNA follows: TGTGCCAGCAGCATACAGGGGCGATATTCACCCCTCCACTTT.

This clonotype showed up many times. V gene TRBV5-8 combines with J gene TRBJ1-1; 9 positions match TRBD1. CDR1 and CDR2 from the germline V gene are SGHTS and YDEGEE. The length of the CDR3 is 16 residues. The V segment lost 4 bases and the J segment 4 bases; nucleotides outside the gene matches: 11. The DNA for the CDR3 is TGTGCCAGCAGCCGGTGGGGGGACAGGGAGAGCACTGAAGCTTTCTTT. Translation gives CASSRWGDRESTEAFF.